This T cell receptor (beta chain) derives from a study of T cells in Graves' hyperthyroidism and ophthalmopathy. Notes on the study in general: Blood also contained most expanded thyroid clonotypes above 0.001. Onset of ophthalmopathy came a median around 6.5 months after the model predicted it.

When ophthalmopathy did not progress within 18 months, Graves' hyperthyroidism was considered stable. Diagnostic decisions used clinical symptoms, serum thyroxine and TRAb, thyroid ultrasound and orbital computed tomography. Authors of the study amplified TCR beta CDR3 regions from RNA transcripts. First-round RT-PCR with HTBI primers amplified the TCR CDR3 region. TCRdb ran MiXCR on the multiplex PCR reads and lists one entry per CDR3 protein. The repertoire has around 580,000 distinct CDR3 sequences, 40% to 55% of them found once; the top ten carry 7.5% to 8.5%. CDR1 is MGHRA and CDR2 is YSYEKL in the germline V gene. The CDR3 has 15 amino acids. Deletions cut 1 base from V and 6 bases from J, with 13 bases between. Ten or more counts support this clonotype. Its cognate antigen is unknown.

The sequenced sample consisted of peripheral blood or thyroid tissue (not recorded which). This receptor was taken from a woman between 18 and 30 years old with Graves' hyperthyroidism. The chain links TRBV4-1 to TRBJ1-5; unclear D gene. DNA of the CDR3: TGCGCCAGCAGCCAAGGTCATGAGTCGGGTCAGCCCCAGCATTTT. This encodes CASSQGHESGQPQHF.